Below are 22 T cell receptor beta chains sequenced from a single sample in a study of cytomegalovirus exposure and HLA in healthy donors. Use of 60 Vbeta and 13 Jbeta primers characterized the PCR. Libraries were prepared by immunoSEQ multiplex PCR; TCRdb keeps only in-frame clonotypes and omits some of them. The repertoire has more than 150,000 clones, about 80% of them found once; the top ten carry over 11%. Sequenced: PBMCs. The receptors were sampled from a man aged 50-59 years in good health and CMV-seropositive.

The CDR3, as DNA: TGTGCCAGCAGTCGCAGCGGGGTGCAAGGGGCCAACGTCCTGACTTTC. Protein: CASSRSGVQGANVLTF. The chain recombines TRBV6-6 with TRBJ2-6; TRBD2 matches 7 bases. CDR1 is MNHNY, CDR2 SVGAGI, per germline (reference sequence). Trimming at V came to 5 bases and at J to 4 bases, leaving 8 bases not matched to a gene. This CDR3 is 16 amino acids long.

This chain's CDR3 is CASDDGGGGYEQYV. The DNA of the CDR3 is TGTGCCAGCGACGATGGAGGGGGCGGCTACGAGCAGTACGTC. This chain joins TRBV21-1 and TRBJ2-7; TRBD1 is taken as the D call from the table, unchecked against the DNA. TRBV21-1 constitutes a pseudogene. The CDR3 is 14 amino acids.

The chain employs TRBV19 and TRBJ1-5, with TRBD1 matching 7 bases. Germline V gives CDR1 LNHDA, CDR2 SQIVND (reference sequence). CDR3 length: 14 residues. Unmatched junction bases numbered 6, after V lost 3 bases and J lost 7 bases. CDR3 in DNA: TGTGCCAGTAGTATTCGACAGGGTGAACAGCCCCAGCATTTT. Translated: CASSIRQGEQPQHF.

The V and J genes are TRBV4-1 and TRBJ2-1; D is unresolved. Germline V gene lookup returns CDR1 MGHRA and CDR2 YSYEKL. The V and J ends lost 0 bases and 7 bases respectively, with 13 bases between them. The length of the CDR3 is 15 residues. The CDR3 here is CASSQDLPGFNEQFF. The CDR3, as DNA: TGCGCCAGCAGCCAAGATTTGCCAGGATTTAATGAGCAGTTCTTC.

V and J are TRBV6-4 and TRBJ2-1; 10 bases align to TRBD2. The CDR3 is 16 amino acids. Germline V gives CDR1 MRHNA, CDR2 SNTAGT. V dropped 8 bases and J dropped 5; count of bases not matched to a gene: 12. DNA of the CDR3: TGTGCCAGCGGGCTAGCGGGGGTCGTCCTCCACAATGAGCAGTTCTTC. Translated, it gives CASGLAGVVLHNEQFF.

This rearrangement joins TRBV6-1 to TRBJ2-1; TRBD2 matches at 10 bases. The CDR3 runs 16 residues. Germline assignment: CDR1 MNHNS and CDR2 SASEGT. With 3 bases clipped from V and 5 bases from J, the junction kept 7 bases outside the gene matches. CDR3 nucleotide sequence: TGTGCCAGCAGTGATTGGCTAGCGGGGGCAAACAATGAGCAGTTCTTC. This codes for CASSDWLAGANNEQFF.

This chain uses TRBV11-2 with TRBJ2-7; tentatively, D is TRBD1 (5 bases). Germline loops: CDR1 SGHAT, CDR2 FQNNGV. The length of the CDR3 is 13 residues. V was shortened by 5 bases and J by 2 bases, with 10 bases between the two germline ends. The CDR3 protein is CASSKDRAYEQYV. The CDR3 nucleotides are TGTGCCAGCAGCAAAGACAGAGCCTACGAGCAGTACGTC.

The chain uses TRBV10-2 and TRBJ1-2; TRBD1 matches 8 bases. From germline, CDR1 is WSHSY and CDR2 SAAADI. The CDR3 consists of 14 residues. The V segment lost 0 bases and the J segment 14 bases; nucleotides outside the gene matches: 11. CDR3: CASSESYGQGAGTF. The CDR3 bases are TGCGCCAGCAGTGAGTCGTATGGACAGGGAGCGGGGACCTTC.

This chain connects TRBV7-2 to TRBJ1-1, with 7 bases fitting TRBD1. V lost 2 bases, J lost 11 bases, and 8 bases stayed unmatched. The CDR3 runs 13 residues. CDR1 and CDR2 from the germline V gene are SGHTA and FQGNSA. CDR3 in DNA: TGTGCCAGCAGCTTACTCGTGGGACAGTTTGCTTTCTTT. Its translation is CASSLLVGQFAFF.

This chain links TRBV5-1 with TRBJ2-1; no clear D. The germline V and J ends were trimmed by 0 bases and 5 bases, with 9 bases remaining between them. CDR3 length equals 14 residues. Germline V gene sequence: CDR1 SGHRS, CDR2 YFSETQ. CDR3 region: CASSLVLENNEQFF. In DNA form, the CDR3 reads TGCGCCAGCAGCTTGGTCTTAGAAAACAATGAGCAGTTCTTC.

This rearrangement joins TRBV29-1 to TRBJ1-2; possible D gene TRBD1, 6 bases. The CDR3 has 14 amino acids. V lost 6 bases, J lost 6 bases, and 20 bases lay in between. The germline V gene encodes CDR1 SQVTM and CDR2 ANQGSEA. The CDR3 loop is CSVNLLAGANGYTF. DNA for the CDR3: TGCAGCGTGAATCTATTAGCAGGGGCCAATGGCTACACCTTC.

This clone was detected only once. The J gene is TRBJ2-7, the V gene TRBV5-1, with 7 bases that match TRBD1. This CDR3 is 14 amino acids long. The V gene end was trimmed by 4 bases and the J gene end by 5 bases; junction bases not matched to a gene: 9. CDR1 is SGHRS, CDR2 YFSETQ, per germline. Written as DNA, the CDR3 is TGCGCCAGCAGCGGCCGGGACAGATGGAACGAGCAGTACTTC. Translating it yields CASSGRDRWNEQYF.

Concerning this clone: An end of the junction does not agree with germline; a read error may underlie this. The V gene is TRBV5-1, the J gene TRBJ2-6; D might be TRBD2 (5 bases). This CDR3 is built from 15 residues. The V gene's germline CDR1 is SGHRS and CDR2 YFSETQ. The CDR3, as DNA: TGCGCCAGCAACTTGGACGGGACTGGGGCCAACGTCCTGACTTTC. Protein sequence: CASNLDGTGANVLTF.

The CDR3 DNA reads as TGTGCCAGCAGCCAACCTCAGGGTCCCTACAATGAGCAGTTCTTC. Protein sequence: CASSQPQGPYNEQFF. V usage is TRBV11-2 and J usage is TRBJ2-1; perhaps TRBD1 as D (5 bases). CDR1 and CDR2 from the germline V gene are SGHAT and FQNNGV. The V and J ends lost 5 bases and 2 bases respectively, with 13 bases between them. The CDR3 length is 15 residues.

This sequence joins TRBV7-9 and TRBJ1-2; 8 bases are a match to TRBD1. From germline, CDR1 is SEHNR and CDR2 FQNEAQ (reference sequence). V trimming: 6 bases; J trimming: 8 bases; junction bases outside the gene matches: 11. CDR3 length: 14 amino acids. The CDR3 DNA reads TGTGCCAGCAGTTCATCGAGCAGGGGGCAAGGCTACACCTTC. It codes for CASSSSSRGQGYTF. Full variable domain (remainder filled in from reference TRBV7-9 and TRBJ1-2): DTGVSQNPRHKITKRGQNVTFRCDPISEHNRLYWYRQTLGQGPEFLTYFQNEAQLEKSRLLSDRFSAERPKGSFSTLEIQRTEQGDSAMYLCASSSSSRGQGYTFGSGTRLTVV.

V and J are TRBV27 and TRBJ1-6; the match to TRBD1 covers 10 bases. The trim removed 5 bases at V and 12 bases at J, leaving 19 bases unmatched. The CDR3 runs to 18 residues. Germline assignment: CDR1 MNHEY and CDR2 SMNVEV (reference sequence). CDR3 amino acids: CASSARDRGGEKLEPLHF. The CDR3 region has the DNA TGTGCCAGCAGTGCCCGGGACAGGGGAGGTGAAAAATTAGAACCCCTCCACTTT.

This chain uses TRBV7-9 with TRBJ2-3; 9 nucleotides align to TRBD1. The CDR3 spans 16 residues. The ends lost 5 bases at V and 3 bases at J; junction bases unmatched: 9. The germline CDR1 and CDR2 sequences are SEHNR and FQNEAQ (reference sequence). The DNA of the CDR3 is TGTGCCAGCAGCCACCCGGGACAGGGCGGAACAGATACGCAGTATTTT. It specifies CASSHPGQGGTDTQYF.

This CDR3 reads CASSIGQGSYNEQFF. The CDR3 nucleotides are TGTGCCAGCAGTATTGGACAGGGTTCCTACAATGAGCAGTTCTTC. The rearrangement links TRBV6-1 to TRBJ2-1; 8 bases are shared with TRBD1. The CDR3 is 15 amino acids. The germline gives CDR1 MNHNS, CDR2 SASEGT. J was trimmed by 1 base and V by 5 bases; bases with no gene match: 4.

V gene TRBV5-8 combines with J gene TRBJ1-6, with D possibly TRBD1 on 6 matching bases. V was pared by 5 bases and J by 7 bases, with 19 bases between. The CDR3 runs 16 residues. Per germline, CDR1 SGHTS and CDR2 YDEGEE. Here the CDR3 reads CASSPDGGARNSPLHF. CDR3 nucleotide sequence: TGTGCCAGCAGTCCCGACGGGGGGGCAAGGAATTCACCCCTCCACTTT.

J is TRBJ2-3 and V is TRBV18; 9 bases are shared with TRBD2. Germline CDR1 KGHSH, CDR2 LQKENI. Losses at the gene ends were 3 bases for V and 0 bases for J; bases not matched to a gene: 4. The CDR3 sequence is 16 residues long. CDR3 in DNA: TGTGCCAGCTCACCGCCTAGCGGGGCCAGCACAGATACGCAGTATTTT. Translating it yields CASSPPSGASTDTQYF. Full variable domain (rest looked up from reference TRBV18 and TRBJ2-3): NAGVMQNPRHLVRRRGQEARLRCSPMKGHSHVYWYRQLPEEGLKFMVYLQKENIIDESGMPKERFSAEFPKEGPSILRIQQVVRGDSAAYFCASSPPSGASTDTQYFGPGTRLTVL.

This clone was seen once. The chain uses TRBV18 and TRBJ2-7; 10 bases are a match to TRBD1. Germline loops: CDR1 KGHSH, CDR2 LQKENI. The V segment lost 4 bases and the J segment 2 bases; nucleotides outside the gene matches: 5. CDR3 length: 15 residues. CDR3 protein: CASSLNGQGAYEQYF. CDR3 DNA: TGTGCCAGCTCACTAAACGGACAGGGGGCCTACGAGCAGTACTTC.

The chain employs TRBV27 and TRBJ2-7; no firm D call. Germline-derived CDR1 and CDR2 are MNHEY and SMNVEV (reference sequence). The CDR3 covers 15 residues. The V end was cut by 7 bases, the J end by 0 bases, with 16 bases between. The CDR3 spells CASTSRGPSSYEQYF. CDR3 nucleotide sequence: TGTGCCAGCACCAGCAGAGGCCCGAGCTCCTACGAGCAGTACTTC.